This T cell receptor beta chain originates from a study of long-term antiretroviral therapy in people with HIV. This CDR3 has 18 residues. CDR1 is SGHVS and CDR2 is FNYEAQ in the germline V gene. With 2 bases clipped from V and 6 bases from J, the junction kept 17 bases outside the gene matches. Version v3.0 of the immunoSEQ assay ran at survey level. Generated by immunoSEQ multiplex PCR, the TCRdb table keeps only in-frame clones and is missing some. Here the sample spans tens of thousands of clones, around nine tenths being singletons. This clone was seen more than once but under ten times. Donors needed at least one pre-ART PBMC sample plus at least two post-ART samples.

The chain joins TRBV7-6 to TRBJ1-2; 8 bases line up with TRBD1. The clonotype was recovered from a man in his sixties with HIV. Sequencing used unsorted PBMCs, obtained 0.6 years after starting antiretroviral therapy. The CDR3 spells CASSLTLTGAAQMDGYTF. As DNA, the CDR3 is TGTGCCAGCAGCTTAACGCTGACAGGGGCGGCACAAATGGATGGCTACACCTTC.